Below, one TCR beta chain is given with its context. Sequencing was performed with immunoSEQ multiplex PCR; in TCRdb, only in-frame clones are kept and a portion is missing. The profile shows roughly 130,000 clones, 88% of them singletons. This specimen comes from a study of cytomegalovirus exposure and HLA in healthy donors. Unmatched junction bases numbered 8, after V lost 2 bases and J lost 3 bases. Germline CDR1 SGHDT, CDR2 YYEEEE. This CDR3 has 16 residues. The source material was PBMCs. This receptor was taken from a man aged 25-45 years in good health and CMV-seronegative. The chain combines TRBV5-6 with TRBJ2-5, with TRBD1 matching 9 bases. The CDR3 protein is CASSLTGTGTEETQYF. For the CDR3, the DNA is TGTGCCAGCAGCTTAACCGGGACAGGGACTGAAGAGACCCAGTACTTC.